The clone carrying this T cell receptor (beta chain) has only one observation. Distinct nucleotide sequences in the sample also encode this CDR3. This record belongs to a study of cytomegalovirus exposure and HLA in healthy donors. Researchers ran the PCR with 60 Vbeta and 13 Jbeta primers. Produced via immunoSEQ multiplex PCR; TCRdb's table is partial and in-frame only. The top ten clones hold under 8% of a sample with 150,000 to 160,000 clones, 65% to 90% of them seen once. CDR3 length: 13 residues. Germline CDR1 and CDR2: SQVTM and ANQGSEA. Trimming took 7 bases from V and 1 from J, leaving 11 bases between them.

The sequencing sample was made of PBMCs. The chain couples TRBV29-1 to TRBJ2-1, with D perhaps matching TRBD1 (6 bases). The source of this sequence is a woman between 50 and 59 years old in good health and CMV-seropositive. The CDR3 region has the DNA TGCAGCGCCCTACAGGGATCCTACAATGAGCAGTTCTTC. Translation gives CSALQGSYNEQFF.